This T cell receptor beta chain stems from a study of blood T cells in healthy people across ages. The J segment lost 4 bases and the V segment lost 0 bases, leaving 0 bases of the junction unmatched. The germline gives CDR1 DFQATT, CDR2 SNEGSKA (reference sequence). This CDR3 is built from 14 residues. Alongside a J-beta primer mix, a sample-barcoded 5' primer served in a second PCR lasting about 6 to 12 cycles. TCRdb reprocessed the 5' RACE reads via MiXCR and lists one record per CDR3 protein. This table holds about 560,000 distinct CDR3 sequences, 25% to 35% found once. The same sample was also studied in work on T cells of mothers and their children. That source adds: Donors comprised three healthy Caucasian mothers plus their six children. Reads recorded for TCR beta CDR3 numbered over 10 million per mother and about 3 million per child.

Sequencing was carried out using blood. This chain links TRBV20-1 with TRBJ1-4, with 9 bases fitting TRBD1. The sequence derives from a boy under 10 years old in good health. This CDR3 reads CSAREDRGNEKLFF. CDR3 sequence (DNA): TGCAGTGCTAGAGAGGACAGGGGTAATGAAAAACTGTTTTTT.